Below, 14 T cell receptor beta chains from the same sample are listed, as sequenced in a study of T cell clonotyping in hematopoietic cell transplantation. The data were produced by immunoSEQ multiplex PCR, yet TCRdb's version contains in-frame clones alone and is incomplete. The sample lists fewer than 10,000 clones; around nine tenths were seen once. The sample in question was peripheral blood mononuclear cells, obtained at the time of graft-versus-host disease after allogeneic stem cell transplant. Source of these receptors: a male patient between 60 and 69 years old who had an allogeneic stem cell transplant from a related donor, so the T cells may come from the graft donor. Some clones in this sample may be carry-over from other donors' samples.

The chain recombines TRBV7-9 with TRBJ1-2; 12 positions agree with TRBD1. With 4 bases clipped from V and 7 bases from J, the junction kept 7 bases outside the gene matches. The CDR3 has 15 residues. The germline V gene has CDR1 SEHNR and CDR2 FQNEAQ (reference sequence). The CDR3, as DNA: TGTGCCAGCAGCTCGGAGCGGGACAGGGGGCTTGGCTACACCTTC. Amino acids: CASSSERDRGLGYTF.

This clone appeared once. The CDR3 sequence is CASSALSLSGNTIYF. Written as DNA, the CDR3 is TGTGCCAGCAGTGCTCTCTCCTTATCTGGAAACACCATATATTTT. This rearrangement joins TRBV2 to TRBJ1-3; D gene ambiguous. Germline lookup yields CDR1 SNHLY and CDR2 FYNNEI. The CDR3 is 15 amino acids. The ends were cut back, 4 bases at V and 1 base at J, with 11 bases in the middle.

The gene calls are TRBV14 and TRBJ1-2, with D unresolved. The V gene's germline CDR1 is SGHDN and CDR2 FVKESK. The CDR3 totals 12 residues. The V end lost 0 bases, the J end lost 7 bases, and 6 bases lay between the germline ends. CDR3 nucleotide sequence: TGTGCCAGCAGCCAAGATTGGGGTGGCTACACCTTC. Its protein is CASSQDWGGYTF.

The rearrangement joins TRBV28 to TRBJ1-2; 10 bases are a match to TRBD1. CDR1 and CDR2 (germline): MDHEN, SYDVKM. This CDR3 is 13 amino acids long. J lost 5 bases, V lost 10 bases, and 7 bases had no gene match. The chain's CDR3 is CAIQKDRGYGYTF. The CDR3 bases are TGTGCCATACAGAAGGACAGGGGGTATGGCTACACCTTC.

The chain is built from TRBV29-1 and TRBJ1-2, with D unclear. The CDR3 is 10 residues long. Germline V gives CDR1 SQVTM, CDR2 ANQGSEA. In DNA, the CDR3 is TGCAGTGGGCCGATTGAGGGCTACACCTTC. Protein: CSGPIEGYTF.

The chain uses TRBV7-2 and TRBJ2-5, with 8 bases matching TRBD1. The ends lost 5 bases at V and 2 bases at J; junction bases unmatched: 13. This CDR3 region has 17 residues. Germline lookup yields CDR1 SGHTA and CDR2 FQGNSA. The CDR3 reads CASSVTGAPLPQETQYF. CDR3 sequence (DNA): TGTGCCAGCAGCGTGACAGGGGCCCCCTTGCCTCAAGAGACCCAGTACTTC. Looking up the rest from reference TRBV7-2 and TRBJ2-5 gives the full variable domain: GAGVSQSPSNKVTEKGKDVELRCDPISGHTALYWYRQSLGQGLEFLIYFQGNSAPDKSGLPSDRFSAERTGGSVSTLTIQRTQQEDSAVYLCASSVTGAPLPQETQYFGPGTRLLVL.

The V call is TRBV5-6, the J call TRBJ2-1, with D maybe TRBD1 (6 bases). The CDR3 has 14 residues. Germline CDR1 SGHDT, CDR2 YYEEEE. Trimming left V 0 bases short and J 9 bases short, with 13 bases between. The CDR3 DNA reads as TGTGCCAGCAGCTTGGCTCAGGGGCTCCGTGAGCAGTTCTTC. Encoded protein: CASSLAQGLREQFF.

This clone was seen once. The rearrangement links TRBV13 to TRBJ2-5, with D unclear. The V end was cut by 2 bases, the J end by 2 bases, with 12 bases between. Germline lookup yields CDR1 PRHDT and CDR2 FYEKMQ (reference sequence). This CDR3 is built from 15 residues. As DNA, the CDR3 is TGTGCCAGCAGCTTATTGGGTCGGGTGCAAGAGACCCAGTACTTC. This encodes CASSLLGRVQETQYF.

The V and J genes are TRBV2 and TRBJ1-5, with D maybe TRBD1 (6 bases). This CDR3 has 14 residues. Germline V CDR1 and CDR2: SNHLY, FYNNEI. With 6 bases removed from V and 2 bases from J, the gap between germline ends came to 11 bases. This CDR3 is CASRGHFGNQPQHF. DNA for the CDR3: TGTGCCAGCAGGGGACATTTTGGCAATCAGCCCCAGCATTTT.

The chain uses TRBV4-1 and TRBJ1-1; a weak D match, TRBD1 (5 bases). Looked up from germline, CDR1 is MGHRA and CDR2 is YSYEKL. V shed 7 bases and J shed 1 base, with 16 bases lying between them. CDR3 length: 15 residues. The CDR3 spells CASTPGFRGNTEAFF. CDR3 nucleotides: TGCGCCAGCACCCCGGGGTTTAGGGGGAACACTGAAGCTTTCTTT.

This sequence joins TRBV6-5 and TRBJ1-3; no clear D. Germline CDR1 and CDR2: MNHEY and SVGAGI. V was trimmed by 4 bases and J by 0 bases, leaving 10 bases between them. The CDR3 is 15 residues long. CDR3 region: CASSSSTVSGNTIYF. DNA for the CDR3: TGTGCCAGCAGTTCCAGTACAGTCTCTGGAAACACCATATATTTT.

A single count supports this clone. The CDR3 loop reads CASSLPQSGNTIYF. The DNA of the CDR3 is TGTGCCAGCAGCTTACCACAATCTGGAAACACCATATATTTT. This chain links TRBV7-9 with TRBJ1-3, with no clear D. Germline V gene sequence: CDR1 SEHNR, CDR2 FQNEAQ (reference sequence). This CDR3 spans 14 amino acids. The ends were cut back, 2 bases at V and 1 base at J, with 6 bases in the middle.

The V call is TRBV9, the J call TRBJ2-5, with D tentatively TRBD1 (5 bases). Per germline, CDR1 SGDLS and CDR2 YYNGEE. Trimming took 4 bases from V and 1 from J, leaving 14 bases between them. CDR3 size: 15 residues. CDR3 nucleotide sequence: TGTGCCAGCAGCCTTCTCCAGGGTTCCCAAGAGACCCAGTACTTC. This translates into CASSLLQGSQETQYF.

The V gene is TRBV4-2, the J gene TRBJ1-1, with D possibly TRBD1 on 6 matching bases. This CDR3 contains 14 residues. The germline V gene has CDR1 LGHNA and CDR2 YNFKEQ. The ends were cut back, 1 base at V and 1 base at J, with 7 bases in the middle. Here the CDR3 DNA reads TGTGCCAGCAGCCAAGGGACAGCGAACACTGAAGCTTTCTTT. Its protein product is CASSQGTANTEAFF.